This T cell receptor beta chain was recorded in a study of cytomegalovirus exposure and HLA in healthy donors. Overall study findings and caveats: A prior analysis recorded that most TCR beta V segments were productive about 90% or about 30% of the time. Later analysis identified around 15,000 TCR beta sequences associated with HLA alleles, using a false discovery rate threshold of 0.05.

In regard to this clone: Its specificity is unknown.

PCR was performed using 60 Vbeta and 13 Jbeta primers. Generated by immunoSEQ multiplex PCR, the TCRdb table keeps only in-frame clones and is missing some. The sample holds some 110,000 clones, around 75% seen once. This sequence originates from a woman aged 25 to 39 in good health and CMV-seronegative. The sequenced sample consisted of PBMCs.

The CDR3: CASSPGGFEPQHF. The CDR3 DNA sequence: TGTGCCAGCAGCCCCGGGGGGTTTGAGCCCCAGCATTTT. This chain connects TRBV9 to TRBJ1-5, with D maybe TRBD1 (5 bases). This CDR3 region has 13 residues. Trimming pared 4 bases from V and 8 bases from J, leaving 13 bases between. Germline V lookup: CDR1 SGDLS, CDR2 YYNGEE.